Listed below are T cell receptor beta chains from one sample, sequenced in a study of Ad26.COV2.S vaccination and SARS-CoV-2 variants. Clones were read by immunoSEQ multiplex PCR, and TCRdb kept only the in-frame ones, dropping some. This table has roughly 240,000 clones, roughly 88% appearing once. The sample in question was peripheral blood, obtained in a trial of Ad26.COV2.S vaccine versus placebo. All receptors derive from a person between 18 and 59 years old who received the Ad26.COV2.S COVID-19 vaccine or a placebo. CDR3s include the opening cysteine and the closing phenylalanine or tryptophan.

CDR3 length | V gene | CDR3 protein
18 | TRBV9 | CASSPAAAGGSYNSPLHF
17 | TRBV6-2/TRBV6-3 | CASSRRRTWTSSNEQFF
19 | TRBV12-5 | CASGLVNRAAGPASYEQYF
12 | TRBV18 | CASSRNTGELFF
17 | TRBV4-2 | CASSQDRVGTAGNTIYF
16 | TRBV6-5 | CASSYFPGVGTDTQYF
12 | TRBV3-1/TRBV3-2 | CASGGATDTQYF
14 | TRBV9 | CASSVDPGRPGAFF
15 | TRBV11-1 | CASSSRDRTNNEQFF
14 | TRBV25-1 | CASSPAWSWETQYF
14 | TRBV19 | CASTLRGGNTEAFF
13 | TRBV5-1 | CASSPRGPETQYF
13 | TRBV24-1 | CATSEGPNTEAFF
22 | TRBV5-3 | CARSLEPGLAGGPDKRQETQYF
15 | TRBV4-3 | CASSQETGGDYGYTF
16 | TRBV3-1/TRBV3-2 | CASSQEGGLAVGRQYF
16 | TRBV5-3 | CARSWATDDSGNTIYF